Listed below are T cell receptor beta chains from one sample, sequenced in a study of cytomegalovirus exposure and HLA in healthy donors. The data were produced by immunoSEQ multiplex PCR, yet TCRdb's version contains in-frame clones alone and is incomplete. The data show under 85,000 clones, 78% seen once. Sequenced input: PBMCs. The receptors were gathered from a man aged 40-49 years in good health and CMV-seronegative. Each CDR3 is given with its conserved first and last residue. Fields, in order: V gene, clone size, J gene, D gene, CDR3 DNA, CDR3 protein. The D gene is left open where the match is weak. Only some rows state a clone size, as once, few, many or a class for expanded clones.

>TRBV6-5|-|TRBJ2-5|TRBD2
TGTGCCAGCAGTTACATTGGGACTACCCAAGAGACCCAGTACTTC
CASSYIGTTQETQYF
>TRBV4-2|-|TRBJ2-7|TRBD2
TGTGCCAGCAGCCAAGTAAATAGTGGGGGACTAGCGGCTAACGAGCAGTACTTC
CASSQVNSGGLAANEQYF
>TRBV9|-|TRBJ2-3|TRBD2
TGTGCCAGCAGCCCCAGGACTAGCGGGAGCTACAGCACAGATACGCAGTATTTT
CASSPRTSGSYSTDTQYF
>TRBV4-1|-|TRBJ1-5|TRBD1
TGCGCCAGCAGCCAAGTGGACAGGGGGAGTCAGCCCCAGCATTTT
CASSQVDRGSQPQHF
>TRBV27|-|TRBJ2-3|TRBD2
TGTGCCAGCAGTTCGGCCCGGGAGGTCATATCTAGCACAGATACGCAGTATTTT
CASSSAREVISSTDTQYF
>TRBV19|-|TRBJ1-1|-
TGTGCCAGTAAAGGCCGAGGAAACACTGAAGCTTTCTTT
CASKGRGNTEAFF
>TRBV30|-|TRBJ1-1|-
TGTGCCTGGACCTCATCCGGGGGGAACACTGAAGCTTTCTTT
CAWTSSGGNTEAFF
>TRBV21-1|-|TRBJ2-7|-
TGTGCCAGCAAGGACAGGGTCATGGGCTGCGAGCAGTACTTC
CASKDRVMGCEQYF
>TRBV18|-|TRBJ2-1|-
TGTGCCAGCTCACCACAGAGTCAAAGTGTAGGGACAATGTATCAGTTCTTC
CASSPQSQSVGTMYQFF
>TRBV29-1|-|TRBJ1-2|-
TGCAGCGTTGAAGAAGCCTATGGCTACACCTTC
CSVEEAYGYTF
>TRBV6-1|few|TRBJ1-1|-
TGTGCCAGCAGTGGGGGGGGCACTGAAGCTTTCTTT
CASSGGGTEAFF